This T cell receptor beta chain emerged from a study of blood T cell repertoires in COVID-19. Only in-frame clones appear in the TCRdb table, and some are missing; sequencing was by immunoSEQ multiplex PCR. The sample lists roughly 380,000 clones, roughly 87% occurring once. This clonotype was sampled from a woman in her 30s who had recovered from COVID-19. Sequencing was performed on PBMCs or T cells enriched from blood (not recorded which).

CDR3 DNA: TGTGCCAGCAGTTACTCGAGGTCGCGGAATGGCTACACCTTC. Translating it yields CASSYSRSRNGYTF. V and J are TRBV6-5 and TRBJ1-2; no clear D gene. The CDR3 has 14 amino acids. Trimming cost V 0 bases and J 6 bases, with 11 bases left between them. In germline, CDR1 is MNHEY, CDR2 SVGAGI.